Sequencing of this TCR beta chain was carried out in a study of human T cells and chemical hapten exposure (dated by TCRdb to the early 2020s). In terms of the full investigation: For sensitization, 2% DPC in acetone was applied to a roughly 2 cm by roughly 2 cm area of upper inner arm skin. The libraries were sequenced as a pool, and the TCR yield per sample differed mostly because of small variations in library volumes within the pool. Twenty-nine alopecia patients gave blood for TCR sequencing at one to four time points (pre-sensitization, 2, 6 and 24 weeks). The patient cohort, mostly female, included alopecia areata with under or over 50% scalp involvement, alopecia totalis and alopecia universalis. Weekly therapeutic DPC doses were additionally applied to the scalp of patients throughout the approximately 25-week study period. Blood samples were taken from patients before sensitization (week 0) and at 2, 6 and about 24 weeks after DPC sensitization. Peripheral blood TCR repertoire changes were tracked in vivo in alopecia patients during primary and secondary sensitization to the hapten diphenylcyclopropenone (DPC). Patch testing on the upper back used Finn chambers containing 0.01% DPC, with scoring done after 6 days according to International Contact Dermatitis Research Group standards. Paper-wide results and their limitations: Repeated subsampling changed both the strength of the expansion versus patch-test correlation and the threshold at which the correlation became significant. Expanded TCRs formed significantly more large CDR3 similarity clusters than pre-sensitization or healthy control sets, consistent with antigen-driven responses. Because all patients had alopecia, a presumed autoimmune disease, the immune response of the patients might differ from that of healthy individuals. Patch test score correlated positively with the number of PT1 expanded TCRs, reaching significance at thresholds 8, 16 and 32 but not at 4. DPC sensitization did not change the number of TCRs with a frequency above 1 in 1000, and there was no evidence of changes in global repertoire structure.

The receptor library was made with RACE. The instrument given in TCRdb is NextSeq 500. Library preparation attached unique molecular identifiers to individual cDNA molecules for quantitative, reproducible TCR counting. For every blood RNA sample, sequencing covered both the TCR alpha and TCR beta chains. The paper's data handling went like this. A median of about 89,000 TCRs per sample was observed, with a range of about 20,000 to 750,000. V, J and CDR3 annotation of the TCR reads was carried out using the Decombinator software suite. To make PS versus PT1 abundance plots, every sample was subsampled to the same number of TCRs (28,000). Expanded TCRs were defined as absent before sensitization and observed at least eight times at the 2-week time point. The public reads were quality trimmed at Q25 with fastp and then assembled into clones with MiXCR by TCRdb, keeping productive beta chains. Each CDR3 protein gets just one entry, which takes the most common genes and DNA from the rows behind it. Here the V and J calls rest on TCRdb's processing, not on the authors' analysis. The sample data list a few hundred thousand distinct CDR3 sequences, and almost 8% of these were observed just once. Clones ranked in the top ten supply about 1.2% of the sample.

The meaning of the sample's time point label: pre-sensitization, week 0. Read against the paper, the sample's treatment or condition label means: therapeutic diphenylcyclopropenone sensitization with weekly scalp DPC. At each patch-test visit, blood was drawn before the patch test was applied. Patients were considered eligible if aged 18 to 70, diagnosed with alopecia and deemed suitable for DPC therapy, and patients were excluded if pregnant. Total RNA was extracted from unfractionated whole blood that had been collected in Tempus Blood RNA tubes. The CDR3 spans 15 residues, from the cysteine through the phenylalanine. The sequence is cut down to CDR3 DNA, 45 bases in frame from base 1. The germline V gene supplies CDR1 MDHEN and CDR2 SYDVKM. The germline ends are 17 bases apart after V is trimmed by 8 bases and J by 1 base. This clonotype was seen more than once but under ten times. Its antigen specificity is not known. Base qualities are missing; no much larger clone stands one base away.

This specimen was whole blood, taken in connection with sensitization to the hapten diphenylcyclopropenone (DPC). The clonotype originates from a man aged 18-30 years with alopecia areata. Some clones in this sample may be carry-over from other donors' samples. The sequence is built from TRBV28 and TRBJ1-1; the D region possibly corresponds to TRBD1 (6 bases align). The CDR3 is CASSISGHPNTEAFF. The DNA sequence is given as TGTGCCAGCTCAATCTCGGGACACCCGAACACTGAAGCTTTCTTT.